These 9 T cell receptor beta chains originate from one sample sequenced in a study of regulatory T cells in long-lasting Graves disease. Described time point: persistent/refractory GD, antithyroid drugs over 5 years with positive TRAb. Making the TCR library involved RNA that had been extracted from PBMCs. Assembly of TCR beta libraries relied on iRepertoire HTBI primers together with Arm-PCR of CDR3 regions. TCRdb re-analysed the multiplex PCR reads in MiXCR, keeping a single row per CDR3 protein. Of around 430,000 distinct CDR3 sequences in the sample, about 22% were seen once. The sequenced sample was peripheral blood mononuclear cells (PBMCs), obtained when the disease was refractory, from a patient treated with antithyroid drugs. The receptors were sampled from a female donor with Graves disease.

The rearrangement links TRBV19 to TRBJ2-2; 14 nucleotides match TRBD2. The CDR3 contains 18 residues. Per the germline V gene, CDR1 is LNHDA and CDR2 is SQIVND (reference sequence). After removal of 5 bases from V and 5 bases from J, the junction contained 10 bases not matched to a gene. Written as DNA, the CDR3 is TGTGCCAGTAGTGTCGGACTAGCGGGGGGACACAATACCGGGGAGCTGTTTTTT. This encodes CASSVGLAGGHNTGELFF.

The rearrangement uses TRBV28 and TRBJ2-7, with a tentative D call TRBD1 (6 bases). CDR1 and CDR2 (germline): MDHEN, SYDVKM. The CDR3 contains 14 residues. The V gene lost 1 base and the J gene lost 10 bases, with 17 bases spanning the gap. CDR3 residues: CASSLYTGKREQYF. The CDR3 DNA sequence: TGTGCCAGCAGTTTATATACAGGGAAAAGGGAACAGTACTTC.

The chain combines TRBV29-1 with TRBJ1-5; the D is unclear. V dropped 4 bases and J dropped 5 bases, with 12 bases sitting between them. Per germline, CDR1 SQVTM and CDR2 ANQGSEA. The CDR3 runs to 13 residues. Here the CDR3 DNA reads TGCAGCGTTGGAGAGGGAGATGATCAGCCCCAGCATTTT. This translates into CSVGEGDDQPQHF.

The table lists this clonotype with many counts. The V call is TRBV7-6, the J call TRBJ2-5; unclear D gene. This CDR3 comprises 12 residues. Germline V gives CDR1 SGHVS, CDR2 FNYEAQ. Trimming removed 7 bases from V and 0 bases from J, with 6 bases in between. This CDR3 reads CASTQYQETQYF. The CDR3 nucleotides are TGTGCCAGCACCCAGTACCAAGAGACCCAGTACTTC.

This clonotype has ten or more counts. The J gene is TRBJ2-7, the V gene TRBV7-9; tentatively, D is TRBD1 or TRBD2 (5 bases each). V gave up 5 bases and J gave up 4 bases, with 12 bases separating them. The CDR3 extends over 13 amino acids. The germline V gene encodes CDR1 SEHNR and CDR2 FQNEAQ (reference sequence). CDR3 amino acids: CASSPGPRYEQYF. CDR3 DNA sequence: TGTGCCAGCAGCCCGGGACCCCGGTACGAGCAGTACTTC.

There are many counts of this clonotype. This chain uses TRBV28 with TRBJ1-6; D is unresolved. V lost 6 bases to trimming and J lost 2 bases, with 11 bases between them. The length of the CDR3 is 15 residues. Germline CDR1 and CDR2: MDHEN and SYDVKM. CDR3: CASSPRTPYNSPLHF. DNA for the CDR3: TGTGCCAGCAGCCCCAGAACGCCCTATAATTCACCCCTCCACTTT.

In this sample, this clonotype turned up a few times. CDR3: CASSLVQSYEQYF. The CDR3 DNA is TGTGCCAGCAGCTTGGTTCAGTCCTACGAGCAGTACTTC. This chain connects TRBV5-6 to TRBJ2-7; D gene ambiguous. From germline, CDR1 is SGHDT and CDR2 YYEEEE. The V gene lost 0 bases and the J gene lost 1 base, with 5 bases spanning the gap. This CDR3 contains 13 residues.

This clonotype has a count of ten or more. This chain connects TRBV28 to TRBJ2-7; 7 nucleotides align to TRBD1. From germline, CDR1 is MDHEN and CDR2 SYDVKM. V dropped 6 bases and J dropped 5; count of bases not matched to a gene: 13. The CDR3 runs to 15 residues. Written as DNA, the CDR3 is TGTGCCAGCAGCCCAGATCCGGGACAGAATGACGAGCAGTACTTC. Its translation: CASSPDPGQNDEQYF.

The rearrangement uses TRBV6-1 and TRBJ1-5; 9 nucleotides align to TRBD1. Germline V gene data show CDR1 as MNHNS and CDR2 as SASEGT. V lost 9 bases and J lost 3; bases outside the gene matches: 6. The CDR3 length is 14 residues. In nucleotides, the CDR3 is TGTGCCAGTAGACAGGGGGAACTCAATCAGCCCCAGCATTTT. As protein: CASRQGELNQPQHF.